These 21 T cell receptor beta chains share one sample of origin, sequenced in a study of control samples from healthy donors and cancer patients. The assay was immunoSEQ multiplex PCR, and TCRdb's table has in-frame clones only and misses some. The repertoire includes approximately 94,000 clones, roughly 87% of them detected once, and 18% sits in the top ten. Input material: blood. Receptors originate from a woman aged 50 to 60 in good health.

The chain recombines TRBV4-3 with TRBJ2-1; D unclear. The V end was cut by 4 bases, the J end by 9 bases, with 13 bases between. The CDR3 is made up of 13 amino acids. Germline V CDR1 and CDR2: LGHNA, YSLEER. In nucleotides, the CDR3 is TGCGCCAGCAGCCCAAGAGAAGACGGTGAGCAGTTCTTC. It encodes CASSPREDGEQFF.

This chain joins TRBV30 and TRBJ1-1, with D possibly being TRBD1 (6 bases). V was cut by 3 bases and J by 1 base, with 9 bases left in between. Germline assignment: CDR1 GTSNPN and CDR2 SVGIG (reference sequence). There are 13 residues in the CDR3. The CDR3 loop reads CAWRPRGNTEAFF. The DNA of the CDR3 is TGTGCCTGGAGACCCAGGGGGAACACTGAAGCTTTCTTT.

The genes are TRBV7-2 and TRBJ2-1; D may be TRBD1 or TRBD2 (6 bases each). The CDR3 sequence is 14 residues long. Germline V gene data show CDR1 as SGHTA and CDR2 as FQGNSA. V was clipped by 2 bases and J by 6 bases, with 11 bases between them. In nucleotides, the CDR3 is TGTGCCAGCAGCTTAAACGGGGGCCTCAATGAGCAGTTCTTC. Protein: CASSLNGGLNEQFF.

This clone appeared once. The chain is built from TRBV7-9 and TRBJ2-3, with a possible D match to TRBD1 (6 bases). The V end was cut by 2 bases, the J end by 6 bases, with 18 bases between. CDR1 and CDR2 (germline): SEHNR, FQNEAQ (reference sequence). This CDR3 is built from 16 residues. CDR3 DNA: TGTGCCAGCAGCTTATCTCGAGACAGGATTCTCGATACGCAGTATTTT. Residues: CASSLSRDRILDTQYF.

This clone was recorded once. The chain is built from TRBV9 and TRBJ2-3; D may be TRBD2 (6 bases). With 4 bases removed from V and 4 bases from J, the gap between germline ends came to 16 bases. CDR3 length: 15 amino acids. CDR1 and CDR2 from the germline V gene are SGDLS and YYNGEE. CDR3 nucleotide sequence: TGTGCCAGCAGCCTCCGCGGGGATACAGCAGATACGCAGTATTTT. Amino acid sequence: CASSLRGDTADTQYF.

This chain uses TRBV9 with TRBJ2-3; D not resolved. The germline V gene encodes CDR1 SGDLS and CDR2 YYNGEE. The CDR3 covers 12 residues. V was shortened by 7 bases and J by 4 bases, with 10 bases between the two germline ends. CDR3 in amino acids: CASAVEADTQYF. CDR3 nucleotide sequence: TGTGCCAGCGCGGTCGAGGCAGATACGCAGTATTTT.

This chain uses TRBV5-4 with TRBJ2-5; D perhaps matches TRBD2 (5 bases). Trimming cost V 4 bases and J 5 bases, with 18 bases left between them. Germline V CDR1 and CDR2: SGHNT, YYREEE (reference sequence). CDR3 length equals 15 residues. CDR3 loop: CASSPMGIRGETQYF. CDR3 bases: TGTGCCAGCAGCCCCATGGGGATCCGCGGGGAGACCCAGTACTTC.

This clone came up a few times. The gene calls are TRBV6-4 and TRBJ2-3; a possible D gene is TRBD2 (6 bases). CDR3 length equals 14 residues. CDR1 MRHNA and CDR2 SNTAGT come from the germline V gene. V was clipped by 2 bases and J by 0 bases, with 6 bases between them. The CDR3 DNA reads as TGTGCCAGCAGTGACAGCGGGAGCACAGATACGCAGTATTTT. Translating gives CASSDSGSTDTQYF.

This chain links TRBV7-2 with TRBJ2-3; no firm D call. V lost 1 base to trimming and J lost 7 bases, with 12 bases between them. CDR3 size: 14 residues. CDR1 SGHTA and CDR2 FQGNSA come from the germline V gene. CDR3 sequence reads: CASSLDPDANTQYF. DNA of the CDR3: TGTGCCAGCAGCTTAGATCCTGATGCAAATACGCAGTATTTT.

V gene TRBV25-1 combines with J gene TRBJ2-2; TRBD2 agrees at 7 bases. Germline V gene lookup returns CDR1 MGHDK and CDR2 SYGVNS. CDR3 length: 18 amino acids. V was pared by 0 bases and J by 0 bases, with 7 bases of the junction left unmatched. The CDR3 region is CASSEYPFGGTNTGELFF. Here the CDR3 DNA reads TGTGCCAGCAGTGAATATCCTTTCGGGGGGACGAACACCGGGGAGCTGTTTTTT.

The J gene is TRBJ2-1, the V gene TRBV15; D unclear. This CDR3 contains 18 residues. In germline, CDR1 is LNHNV, CDR2 YYDKDF (reference sequence). Trimming took 0 bases from V and 0 from J, leaving 15 bases between them. CDR3 nucleotides: TGTGCCACCAGCAGAGATAGTTTCGTCGGAAGCTCCTACAATGAGCAGTTCTTC. Protein: CATSRDSFVGSSYNEQFF.

This chain links TRBV5-1 with TRBJ2-3; tentatively, D is TRBD1 (5 bases). V lost 6 bases, J lost 4 bases, and 18 bases lay in between. Germline CDR1 SGHRS, CDR2 YFSETQ. The CDR3 is 15 amino acids. The CDR3 nucleotides are TGCGCCAGCACCCAGGGCGTAAGCATGGCAGATACGCAGTATTTT. It is translated as CASTQGVSMADTQYF.

The J gene is TRBJ1-2, the V gene TRBV11-1, with D tentatively TRBD1 (5 bases). Trimming stripped 3 bases from V and 4 bases from J, with 12 bases between. The CDR3 has 14 amino acids. Germline V gives CDR1 SGHAT, CDR2 FQDESV (reference sequence). This chain's CDR3 is CASSLTDTSYGYTF. The CDR3 DNA reads TGTGCCAGCAGCTTGACAGACACTTCCTATGGCTACACCTTC.

The gene calls are TRBV19 and TRBJ1-6; TRBD1 might be the D (6 bases). V was trimmed by 4 bases and J by 12 bases, leaving 16 bases between them. CDR3 size: 14 residues. CDR1 LNHDA and CDR2 SQIVND come from the germline V gene (reference sequence). Here the CDR3 DNA reads TGTGCCAGTAGTACGGGACACAGGGCCCTACCCCTCCACTTT. The encoded protein is CASSTGHRALPLHF.

The rearrangement uses TRBV5-5 and TRBJ2-1; D ambiguous. This CDR3 spans 13 amino acids. The V gene lost 0 bases and the J gene lost 8 bases, with 9 bases spanning the gap. Germline V lookup: CDR1 SGHKS, CDR2 YYEKEE (reference sequence). CDR3 residues: CASSLDPRDEQFF. The CDR3 DNA reads as TGTGCCAGCAGCTTGGACCCCCGGGATGAGCAGTTCTTC.

The rearrangement uses TRBV30 and TRBJ1-1; D is uncertain. Looked up from germline, CDR1 is GTSNPN and CDR2 is SVGIG (reference sequence). The CDR3 covers 13 residues. Trimming left V 5 bases short and J 1 base short, with 11 bases between. The CDR3 loop reads CAWEYSRNTEAFF. The CDR3, as DNA: TGTGCCTGGGAATACAGCAGGAACACTGAAGCTTTCTTT.

The chain links TRBV7-2 to TRBJ2-7, with 9 bases that match TRBD1. Germline CDR1 SGHTA, CDR2 FQGNSA. The CDR3 totals 13 residues. Trimming removed 5 bases from V and 7 bases from J; junction bases left unmatched: 6. For the CDR3, the DNA is TGTGCCAGCAGCCCGGGACAGGGAACGGAGCAGTACGTC. It encodes CASSPGQGTEQYV.

This rearrangement joins TRBV18 to TRBJ2-7, with D possibly matching TRBD1 (7 bases). Germline V gene sequence: CDR1 KGHSH, CDR2 LQKENI. The CDR3 spans 13 residues. V lost 4 bases, J lost 5 bases, and 12 bases lay in between. CDR3 sequence (DNA): TGTGCCAGCTCACTGACCAGGGGGGACGAGCAGTACGTC. This encodes CASSLTRGDEQYV.

The chain links TRBV19 to TRBJ1-2; no reliable D call. CDR1 and CDR2 from the germline V gene are LNHDA and SQIVND (reference sequence). Between the trimmed V and J ends, which lost 6 bases and 2 bases, there was a span of 4 bases. The CDR3 sequence is 11 residues long. The CDR3 loop is CASRVNYGYTF. The CDR3 nucleotides are TGTGCCAGTAGAGTAAACTATGGCTACACCTTC.

J is TRBJ1-4 and V is TRBV5-5; D is unclear. CDR1 is SGHKS, CDR2 YYEKEE, per germline (reference sequence). The CDR3 is 18 residues long. Trimming stripped 0 bases from V and 0 bases from J, with 15 bases between. The CDR3 DNA reads TGTGCCAGCAGCTTGGGACCCTCAGCAGTCGCAACTAATGAAAAACTGTTTTTT. Translating gives CASSLGPSAVATNEKLFF.

In this sample, this clone turned up a few times. The gene calls are TRBV6-2 or TRBV6-3 and TRBJ1-5; no clear D. V was clipped by 6 bases and J by 1 base, with 10 bases between them. Per germline, CDR1 MNHEY and CDR2 SVGEGT. The CDR3 spans 14 residues. CDR3 protein: CASSHTTSNQPQHF. CDR3 nucleotides: TGTGCCAGCAGCCATACTACGAGCAATCAGCCCCAGCATTTT.